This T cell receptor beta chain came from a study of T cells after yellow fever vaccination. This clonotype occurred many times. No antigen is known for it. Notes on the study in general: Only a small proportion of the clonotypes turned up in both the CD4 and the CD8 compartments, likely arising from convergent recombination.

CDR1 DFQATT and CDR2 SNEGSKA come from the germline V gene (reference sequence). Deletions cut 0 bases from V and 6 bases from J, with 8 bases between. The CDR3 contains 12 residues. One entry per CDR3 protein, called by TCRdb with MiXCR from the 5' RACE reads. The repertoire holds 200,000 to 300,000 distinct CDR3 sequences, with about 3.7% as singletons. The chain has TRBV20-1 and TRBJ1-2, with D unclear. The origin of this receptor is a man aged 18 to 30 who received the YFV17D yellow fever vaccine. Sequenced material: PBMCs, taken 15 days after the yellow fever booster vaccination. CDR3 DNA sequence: TGCAGTGCTAGAGACGTGACGAATGGCTACACCTTC. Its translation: CSARDVTNGYTF.